This is a list of T cell receptor beta chains from one sample in a study of T cell changes during pregnancy in multiple sclerosis. Clones were sequenced by immunoSEQ multiplex PCR, and TCRdb holds only the in-frame ones, with some missing. The sample includes some 100,000 clones, 90% to 95% of them seen just once. The sample here was peripheral blood, taken before pregnancy. Every receptor here comes from a female donor with multiple sclerosis, enrolled in a pregnancy study. The CDR3 runs from the conserved cysteine through the conserved F or W. The D gene is left open where the match is weak. Size is stated for part of the rows, as once, few or many counts, or as a class when the clone is expanded.

CDR3nt: TGTGCCAGCAGTTTAGGGGGCGGGCCCTACGAGCAGTACTTC; CDR3aa: CASSLGGGPYEQYF; j_gene: TRBJ2-7; d_gene: .; abundance: .; v_gene: TRBV27
CDR3nt: TGTGCCAGCAGTTGGGGGACAGGGCACTATGGCTACACCTTC; CDR3aa: CASSWGTGHYGYTF; j_gene: TRBJ1-2; d_gene: TRBD1; abundance: .; v_gene: TRBV27
CDR3nt: TGCGCCAGCAGCCCAGGACAGCTTTCTACCCCTGGGGCCAACGTCCTGACTTTC; CDR3aa: CASSPGQLSTPGANVLTF; j_gene: TRBJ2-6; d_gene: .; abundance: once; v_gene: TRBV5-1
CDR3nt: TGCAGCGTCGGAGGGGAGCCCAAAAACATTCAGTACTTC; CDR3aa: CSVGGEPKNIQYF; j_gene: TRBJ2-4; d_gene: .; abundance: .; v_gene: TRBV29-1
CDR3nt: TGCGCCAGCAGCTTGGCAATTTGGACTAGCTCCTACAATGAGCAGTTCTTC; CDR3aa: CASSLAIWTSSYNEQFF; j_gene: TRBJ2-1; d_gene: TRBD2; abundance: .; v_gene: TRBV5-1
CDR3nt: TGTGCCAGCAGACCGACAGGGGCCGGGACTGAAGCTTTCTTT; CDR3aa: CASRPTGAGTEAFF; j_gene: TRBJ1-1; d_gene: TRBD1; abundance: .; v_gene: TRBV6-4
CDR3nt: TGTGCCAGCAGTAAGGGACTAGCGGGAACAGAGACCCAGTACTTC; CDR3aa: CASSKGLAGTETQYF; j_gene: TRBJ2-5; d_gene: TRBD2; abundance: .; v_gene: TRBV27
CDR3nt: TGTGCCAGCTCACAAGGACAGGCCTCTGGAAACACCATATATTTT; CDR3aa: CASSQGQASGNTIYF; j_gene: TRBJ1-3; d_gene: TRBD1; abundance: few; v_gene: TRBV18
CDR3nt: TGCGCCAGCAGTTGGACAGGGGCTCTCGAGCAGTACTTC; CDR3aa: CASSWTGALEQYF; j_gene: TRBJ2-7; d_gene: TRBD1; abundance: .; v_gene: TRBV4-3
CDR3nt: TGTGCCATCATGCTACAGGGAAACACCATATATTTT; CDR3aa: CAIMLQGNTIYF; j_gene: TRBJ1-3; d_gene: .; abundance: .; v_gene: TRBV10-3
CDR3nt: TGTGCCAGTAGTTTCTCCCTCGGGACACCGAATGGCTACACCTTC; CDR3aa: CASSFSLGTPNGYTF; j_gene: TRBJ1-2; d_gene: .; abundance: .; v_gene: TRBV19
CDR3nt: TGTGCCAGCAGCGGACTAGCGGCCTTCTACGAGCAGTACTTC; CDR3aa: CASSGLAAFYEQYF; j_gene: TRBJ2-7; d_gene: TRBD2; abundance: .; v_gene: TRBV6-1
CDR3nt: TGTGCCAGCAGCCAAGTCCCCGACGAGCAGTACTTC; CDR3aa: CASSQVPDEQYF; j_gene: TRBJ2-7; d_gene: .; abundance: .; v_gene: TRBV14
CDR3nt: TGCGCCAGCAGCCAAGGTGGGCCGGGAGAGCAGTTCTTC; CDR3aa: CASSQGGPGEQFF; j_gene: TRBJ2-1; d_gene: .; abundance: .; v_gene: TRBV4-1
CDR3nt: TGCGCCAGCAGCTTGAACCCTAGCCGGAATCCTAGCACAGATACGCAGTATTTT; CDR3aa: CASSLNPSRNPSTDTQYF; j_gene: TRBJ2-3; d_gene: .; abundance: .; v_gene: TRBV5-1
CDR3nt: TGTGCCAGCAGCTTAGCGGCACAGACCTACAATGAGCAGTTCTTC; CDR3aa: CASSLAAQTYNEQFF; j_gene: TRBJ2-1; d_gene: .; abundance: .; v_gene: TRBV11-2
CDR3nt: TGTGCCACCAGCAGAGATAGGTTTAGCGGGAGAGCCGGGGAGCTGTTTTTT; CDR3aa: CATSRDRFSGRAGELFF; j_gene: TRBJ2-2; d_gene: TRBD2; abundance: .; v_gene: TRBV15
CDR3nt: TGCGCCAGCAGCTTGGTCGGACAAAACACCGGGGAGCTGTTTTTT; CDR3aa: CASSLVGQNTGELFF; j_gene: TRBJ2-2; d_gene: .; abundance: .; v_gene: TRBV5-1
CDR3nt: TGCAGCGTTGATGACGTTGACGAGGCGGCAGATACGCAGTATTTT; CDR3aa: CSVDDVDEAADTQYF; j_gene: TRBJ2-3; d_gene: .; abundance: .; v_gene: TRBV29-1
CDR3nt: TGTGCCAGCAGCGGGACAGGAACCCTATTCTCGCAGTACTTC; CDR3aa: CASSGTGTLFSQYF; j_gene: TRBJ2-7; d_gene: TRBD1; abundance: .; v_gene: TRBV5-6
CDR3nt: TGTGCCAGCAGCTTGTCCGGGACAGGGTCTAACTATGGCTACACCTTC; CDR3aa: CASSLSGTGSNYGYTF; j_gene: TRBJ1-2; d_gene: TRBD1; abundance: .; v_gene: TRBV5-5
CDR3nt: TGTGCCAGCAGCGTAGAGGTTCCAGGGGCGACCTACACCTTC; CDR3aa: CASSVEVPGATYTF; j_gene: TRBJ1-2; d_gene: .; abundance: .; v_gene: TRBV9
CDR3nt: TGCGCCAGCAGCCAAGGGGCAGGTTGGGATGAGCAGTTCTTC; CDR3aa: CASSQGAGWDEQFF; j_gene: TRBJ2-1; d_gene: .; abundance: .; v_gene: TRBV4-1
CDR3nt: TGTGCCAGTCGCACCGCAGGCTCAGAGACCCAGTACTTC; CDR3aa: CASRTAGSETQYF; j_gene: TRBJ2-5; d_gene: .; abundance: .; v_gene: TRBV19
CDR3nt: TGTGCCACCAGCGCTGGCAGGACGCAGTATTTT; CDR3aa: CATSAGRTQYF; j_gene: TRBJ2-3; d_gene: .; abundance: .; v_gene: TRBV15
CDR3nt: TGTGCCAGCAGCTTGCCAGCGAGCAATGAGCAGTTCTTC; CDR3aa: CASSLPASNEQFF; j_gene: TRBJ2-1; d_gene: .; abundance: .; v_gene: TRBV5-6
CDR3nt: TGTGCCAGCAGCCCCAGGGACAGGGCCTCCTACAATGAGCAGTTCTTC; CDR3aa: CASSPRDRASYNEQFF; j_gene: TRBJ2-1; d_gene: TRBD1; abundance: .; v_gene: TRBV7-3
CDR3nt: TGTGCCAGCAGTTCCCGGGACAGAGTAAAGAATGAGCAGTTCTTC; CDR3aa: CASSSRDRVKNEQFF; j_gene: TRBJ2-1; d_gene: TRBD1; abundance: once; v_gene: TRBV5-4
CDR3nt: TGCGCCAGCAGCTTGGGCCTAGCGGGAGTCAATGAGCAGTTCTTC; CDR3aa: CASSLGLAGVNEQFF; j_gene: TRBJ2-1; d_gene: TRBD2; abundance: .; v_gene: TRBV5-1
CDR3nt: TGTGCCAGCAGCCCCGGGGAGACCCAGTACTTC; CDR3aa: CASSPGETQYF; j_gene: TRBJ2-5; d_gene: .; abundance: .; v_gene: TRBV5-4
CDR3nt: TGTGCCAGCACCTTGGACAGGGGGGACGAGCAGTACTTC; CDR3aa: CASTLDRGDEQYF; j_gene: TRBJ2-7; d_gene: TRBD1; abundance: .; v_gene: TRBV11-2
CDR3nt: TGTGCCTGGAGTCAACAGGGGCCTGAGGGCTACACCTTC; CDR3aa: CAWSQQGPEGYTF; j_gene: TRBJ1-2; d_gene: TRBD1; abundance: .; v_gene: TRBV30
CDR3nt: TGTGCCAGCAGCACAAGCGGGAGAGGCGCAGATACGCAGTATTTT; CDR3aa: CASSTSGRGADTQYF; j_gene: TRBJ2-3; d_gene: TRBD2; abundance: .; v_gene: TRBV9
CDR3nt: TGCGCCAGCAGCCAAGATAGGTCCGACGGGGGTAGGGACGGCTACACCTTC; CDR3aa: CASSQDRSDGGRDGYTF; j_gene: TRBJ1-2; d_gene: .; abundance: .; v_gene: TRBV4-1
CDR3nt: TGTGCCAGTAGTATAGAGGGGGACTATTCATACGAGCAGTACTTC; CDR3aa: CASSIEGDYSYEQYF; j_gene: TRBJ2-7; d_gene: TRBD2; abundance: .; v_gene: TRBV19
CDR3nt: TGCGCCAGCAGCCTACGGGGTGAGCAGTTCTTC; CDR3aa: CASSLRGEQFF; j_gene: TRBJ2-1; d_gene: .; abundance: .; v_gene: TRBV4-1
CDR3nt: TGTGCCAGCAGCGCCGCACGGGGAAACACCATATATTTT; CDR3aa: CASSAARGNTIYF; j_gene: TRBJ1-3; d_gene: .; abundance: .; v_gene: TRBV9
CDR3nt: TGTGCCACCTTCGGGGGGCCTGGTCAGCCCCAGCATTTT; CDR3aa: CATFGGPGQPQHF; j_gene: TRBJ1-5; d_gene: .; abundance: .; v_gene: TRBV6-1
CDR3nt: TGTGCCAGCAGCTTAGGTAGCGGGAGGGCCAATGAGCAGTTCTTC; CDR3aa: CASSLGSGRANEQFF; j_gene: TRBJ2-1; d_gene: TRBD2; abundance: .; v_gene: TRBV7-2
CDR3nt: TGTGCCAGCAGCAAAGGGGGAGGGAGCTCCTACAATGAGCAGTTCTTC; CDR3aa: CASSKGGGSSYNEQFF; j_gene: TRBJ2-1; d_gene: .; abundance: .; v_gene: TRBV6-6
CDR3nt: TGTGCCAGTAGTATATCGGGGATTTCCTCCTACAATGAGCAGTTCTTC; CDR3aa: CASSISGISSYNEQFF; j_gene: TRBJ2-1; d_gene: .; abundance: once; v_gene: TRBV19
CDR3nt: TGTGCCAGCAGCTTGGCCGGGGCGCGCGGGGCCCAGTACTTC; CDR3aa: CASSLAGARGAQYF; j_gene: TRBJ2-5; d_gene: .; abundance: .; v_gene: TRBV5-6
CDR3nt: TGCGCCAGCAGCTTGATGACAGGACTTCAGCCCCAGCATTTT; CDR3aa: CASSLMTGLQPQHF; j_gene: TRBJ1-5; d_gene: .; abundance: few; v_gene: TRBV5-1
CDR3nt: TGTGCCAGTAGTACGGACGGAGGACGCAATCAGCCCCAGCATTTT; CDR3aa: CASSTDGGRNQPQHF; j_gene: TRBJ1-5; d_gene: .; abundance: once; v_gene: TRBV19
CDR3nt: TGTGCCAGCAGTGGAAGCGGGCACTCCTACAATGAGCAGTTCTTC; CDR3aa: CASSGSGHSYNEQFF; j_gene: TRBJ2-1; d_gene: .; abundance: .; v_gene: TRBV2
CDR3nt: TGCGCCAGCAGTCTAGTCTGTACAGGGGTGGGCCCATCTCCCCAGCATTTT; CDR3aa: CASSLVCTGVGPSPQHF; j_gene: TRBJ1-5; d_gene: TRBD1; abundance: once; v_gene: TRBV10-1
CDR3nt: TGTGCCAGCAGCTTACCGGGACAATTTAATGAAAAACTGTTTTTT; CDR3aa: CASSLPGQFNEKLFF; j_gene: TRBJ1-4; d_gene: .; abundance: .; v_gene: TRBV7-9
CDR3nt: TGTGCCAGCAGTTGGACAGGCAATCAGCCCCAGCATTTT; CDR3aa: CASSWTGNQPQHF; j_gene: TRBJ1-5; d_gene: .; abundance: .; v_gene: TRBV27
CDR3nt: TGTGCCAGCGGCCGGACTAGCGGGAGGGGATACTACGAGCAGTACTTC; CDR3aa: CASGRTSGRGYYEQYF; j_gene: TRBJ2-7; d_gene: TRBD2; abundance: .; v_gene: TRBV27
CDR3nt: TGTGCCAGGGGCGGGACAGGGGGCTACGAGCAGTACTTC; CDR3aa: CARGGTGGYEQYF; j_gene: TRBJ2-7; d_gene: TRBD1; abundance: .; v_gene: TRBV2
CDR3nt: TGTGCCAGCAGTGGCCGCCTCACTAATGAGCAGTTCTTC; CDR3aa: CASSGRLTNEQFF; j_gene: TRBJ2-1; d_gene: .; abundance: .; v_gene: TRBV2
CDR3nt: TGTGCCACCAGCAGAGTTCCGGGTAAGACTGAAGCTTTCTTT; CDR3aa: CATSRVPGKTEAFF; j_gene: TRBJ1-1; d_gene: .; abundance: once; v_gene: TRBV15
CDR3nt: TGTGCCAGCAGCGTAGGAAGCGGAACTTACGAGCAGTACTTC; CDR3aa: CASSVGSGTYEQYF; j_gene: TRBJ2-7; d_gene: .; abundance: .; v_gene: TRBV9
CDR3nt: TGTGCCTGGAGTGCCGGGAGGAATCAGCCCCAGCATTTT; CDR3aa: CAWSAGRNQPQHF; j_gene: TRBJ1-5; d_gene: .; abundance: .; v_gene: TRBV30
CDR3nt: TGTGCCAGCAGCTACAAGGGGGGGTACGAGCAGTACTTC; CDR3aa: CASSYKGGYEQYF; j_gene: TRBJ2-7; d_gene: .; abundance: .; v_gene: TRBV11-2
CDR3nt: TGTGCCAGCAGGGAGGGCCCCTACACCGGGGAGCTGTTTTTT; CDR3aa: CASREGPYTGELFF; j_gene: TRBJ2-2; d_gene: .; abundance: .; v_gene: TRBV11-2
CDR3nt: TGTGCCAGCAGTTTTCTAGCGGGAGGGACCCAGTACTTC; CDR3aa: CASSFLAGGTQYF; j_gene: TRBJ2-5; d_gene: TRBD2; abundance: once; v_gene: TRBV27
CDR3nt: TGTGCCAGCAGCCAAGATTTTGGGGGAGGTAACACCGGGGAGCTGTTTTTT; CDR3aa: CASSQDFGGGNTGELFF; j_gene: TRBJ2-2; d_gene: .; abundance: .; v_gene: TRBV4-2